The clone carrying this TCR beta chain was detected once. Per the authors' pipeline: Nucleated cell counts were estimated from reference gene primer amplification. The repertoire was sequenced with immunoSEQ multiplex PCR; TCRdb's copy has only in-frame clones and lacks some. That table supplies the V and J calls and clone size; D and trimming were determined from the DNA. Of about 300,000 clones listed, about 90% are singletons. This sample was included in a study of blood T cell repertoires in COVID-19. The CDR3 runs to 18 residues. Trimming removed 2 bases from V and 5 bases from J; junction bases left unmatched: 16. In germline, CDR1 is SEHNR, CDR2 FQNEAQ (reference sequence). Seattle patients were enrolled during active infection and followed longitudinally.

The source of this sequence is a woman between 45 and 65 years old with COVID-19, enrolled during active disease. The sequenced material came from peripheral blood. The chain is built from TRBV7-9 and TRBJ1-2; TRBD1 matches 8 bases. DNA of the CDR3: TGTGCCAGCAGCTTAAATCATCGCCAGGGGGCGCGTCTGTATGGCTACACCTTC. Amino acids: CASSLNHRQGARLYGYTF.